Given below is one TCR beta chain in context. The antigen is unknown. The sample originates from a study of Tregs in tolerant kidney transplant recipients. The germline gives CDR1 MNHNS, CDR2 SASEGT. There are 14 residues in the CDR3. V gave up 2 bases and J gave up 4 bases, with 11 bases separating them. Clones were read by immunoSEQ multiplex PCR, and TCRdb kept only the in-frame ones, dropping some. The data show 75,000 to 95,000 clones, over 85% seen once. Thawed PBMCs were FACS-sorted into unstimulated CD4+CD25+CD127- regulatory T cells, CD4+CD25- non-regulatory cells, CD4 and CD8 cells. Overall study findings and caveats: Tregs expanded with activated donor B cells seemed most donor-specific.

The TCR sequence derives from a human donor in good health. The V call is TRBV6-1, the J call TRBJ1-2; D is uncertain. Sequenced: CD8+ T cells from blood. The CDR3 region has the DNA TGTGCCAGCAGTGAAAGGTGGTTCCTCTATGGCTACACCTTC. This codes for CASSERWFLYGYTF.